Detailed here is one T cell receptor beta chain. The table lists this clonotype with a count of one. The antigen this receptor binds is unknown. The record has no base qualities; no much larger clone is one base away. A single read makes a weak case. TCR beta CDR3 regions were amplified from RNA transcripts. The first round of RT-PCR for the TCR CDR3 was performed with the HTBI primer set and the Qiagen OneStep RT-PCR kit. The libraries were constructed in a second round of multiplex PCR and then size-selected and purified. Sequencing of the libraries was done on an Illumina HiSeq2000 using paired-end 100 bp reads. Per the authors' processing: SOAPnuke was used to process the raw data, with reads discarded if the reads contained adapters or uncalled bases, had a mean Phred below 15, or lacked an exact constant-primer or identifier match. High-quality paired reads were merged with COPE v1.2.5, and unique nucleotide sequences were defined as clonotypes. MiTCR v1.1 was used to align clonotypes to the IMGT TRBV, TRBD and TRBJ reference segments. Only V-J combinations with frequency above 0.0001, covering about 99% of repertoires, were analysed. The TCS score was defined as F50 (clonal expansion) divided by E x V (chaos), with BLOSUM62-based TCRdist calculated between CDR3 peptides within each V-J. Welch's t-statistics and random forest reduced some 510 V-J features to 13, which were used in a naive Bayes classifier (R e1071). The public reads were run again by TCRdb, first through fastp at Q25 and then through MiXCR, and only productive beta chains were kept. Each record represents a unique CDR3 protein, reported with the most common genes and DNA among its rows. Here the V and J calls rest on TCRdb's processing, not on the authors' analysis. The sample table records roughly 700,000 distinct CDR3 sequences; around 16% of these occur just once. About 16% of the sample is in the top ten clones.

CDR1 and CDR2 are drawn from the germline V gene (reference sequence): SEHNR, FQNEAQ. The V and J ends are trimmed by 7 bases and 0 bases, leaving 10 bases between them. The CDR3, cysteine through phenylalanine, is 14 amino acids long. Just CDR3 DNA is preserved here, 42 bases in frame from base 1. This sample stems from a study of T cells in Graves' hyperthyroidism and ophthalmopathy (dated by TCRdb to the late 2010s). Concerning the study at large: Peripheral blood samples were taken at the time of initial diagnosis, prior to any treatment. TCR V-J signatures able to tell the groups apart were searched for in a discovery cohort of 95 to 100 patients, of whom more than 40 had Graves' ophthalmopathy and about 60 had stable Graves' hyperthyroidism. Thyroid tissue and blood T-cell repertoires from more than 5 Graves' hyperthyroidism patients were also compared in the study. After blood sampling, hyperthyroidism patients were treated with methimazole at a starting dose of 30 mg daily, and ophthalmopathy patients were treated with high-dose intravenous methylprednisolone. An independent validation cohort of around 19 hyperthyroidism patients and 17 patients who later progressed to ophthalmopathy tested prospective prediction of ophthalmopathy. The paper describes TCR Vbeta CDR3 sequencing of fewer than 150 peripheral blood samples, made up of some 40 ophthalmopathy patients, roughly 80 hyperthyroidism patients and 17 progressor patients. For training and testing, the 80 to 100 patients in the discovery cohort were randomly divided in a 7:3 ratio. Points the paper makes about the study in general: In validation, progression to ophthalmopathy was predicted by the model with 70.59% sensitivity and under 85% specificity, a median of about 6.8 months before onset. In cross-validation, a model built on a 13 V-J signature told ophthalmopathy apart from stable hyperthyroidism with approximately 90% sensitivity and around 83% specificity, and in testing the same model reached 80%/75%. Sample size was not statistically predetermined, and investigators were not blinded to group allocation. Most expanded thyroid clonotypes (frequency above 0.001) were also found in blood, which suggests that blood repertoires may mirror thyroid immune responses.

Stable Graves' hyperthyroidism was defined as the absence of progression to ophthalmopathy over 18 months of follow-up. Hyperthyroidism patients were newly diagnosed, with disease duration under 2 months, and aged 18 to 65 years. Patients with uncontrolled infections, other autoimmune diseases, pregnancy or lactation were excluded. Diagnoses relied on clinical symptoms, serum thyroxine and TRAb, thyroid ultrasound and orbital computed tomography. PBMCs were isolated from 7.5 to 10 ml of fresh peripheral blood by Ficoll-Paque density gradient centrifugation. Trizol reagent was used to extract total RNA, and RNA quality was then checked on an Agilent 2100 Bioanalyzer.

Here the chain combines TRBV7-9 and TRBJ1-3; the D gene cannot be resolved reliably. Sample: blood. The sequence derives from a middle-aged man with Graves' hyperthyroidism. The bases are TGTGCCAGCACCGAGGCCAGCTCTGGAAACACCATATATTTT. This is translated as CASTEASSGNTIYF. The reference TRBV7-9 and TRBJ1-3 proteins fill in what lies around the CDR3, so the full variable domain reads DTGVSQNPRHKITKRGQNVTFRCDPISEHNRLYWYRQTLGQGPEFLTYFQNEAQLEKSRLLSDRFSAERPKGSFSTLEIQRTEQGDSAMYLCASTEASSGNTIYFGEGSWLTVV.